These 16 T cell receptor beta chains originate from one sample sequenced in a study of blood T cells in healthy people across ages. It was with a sample-barcoded 5' primer and a J-beta primer mix that a second PCR of roughly 7 to 12 cycles was run. TCRdb used MiXCR to reprocess the 5' RACE reads, holding one entry per CDR3 protein. The repertoire holds 780,000 or so distinct CDR3 sequences, with about 55% as singletons. Sequencing was performed on blood. The source is an elderly man in good health.

This clonotype was observed a single time. The chain is built from TRBV12-3 or TRBV12-4 and TRBJ2-7; D perhaps matches TRBD1 (6 bases). The CDR3 sequence is 15 residues long. Trimming removed 6 bases from V and 2 bases from J, with 17 bases in between. The DNA of the CDR3 is TGTGCCAGCAGGCGCCGTGCGACAGGTCCCTACGAGCAGTACTTC. This translates into CASRRRATGPYEQYF.

In nucleotides, the CDR3 is TGTGCCAGCAGCTTAGGACACAGAGACGCGTATTTT. It is translated as CASSLGHRDAYF. The rearrangement links TRBV7-2 to TRBJ2-3; D ambiguous. The V and J ends lost 1 base and 14 bases respectively, with 13 bases between them. This CDR3 region has 12 residues. The germline CDR1 and CDR2 sequences are SGHTA and FQGNSA.

The chain employs TRBV27 and TRBJ2-4, with 11 bases lining up with TRBD1. The J call may not be correct, given that the DNA end is closer to TRBJ2-5. This CDR3 region has 18 residues. Germline-derived CDR1 and CDR2 are MNHEY and SMNVEV (reference sequence). In DNA form, the CDR3 reads TGTGCCAGCAGTTTAGTGGCTCGGGGACAGGGGGTCCAAGAGACCCAGTACTTC. Translation gives CASSLVARGQGVQETQYF.

Many counts were recorded for this clonotype. The J gene is TRBJ2-1, the V gene TRBV7-2; 8 bases are shared with TRBD2. V shed 5 bases, J shed 8 bases, and the junction held 8 bases outside the gene matches. The CDR3 sequence is 14 residues long. The V gene's germline CDR1 is SGHTA and CDR2 FQGNSA. The CDR3 nucleotides read TGTGCCAGCAGCCCTGGGGGACTAGGGGATGAGCAGTTCTTC. Translation: CASSPGGLGDEQFF.

The chain uses TRBV7-9 and TRBJ2-7, with 7 bases matching TRBD2. V lost 0 bases, J lost 4 bases, and 15 bases stayed unmatched. The germline CDR1 and CDR2 sequences are SEHNR and FQNEAQ (reference sequence). The CDR3 is 18 residues long. This CDR3 is CASSLAPGRLAGTYEQYF. DNA for the CDR3: TGTGCCAGCAGCTTAGCACCCGGGAGGCTAGCTGGAACGTACGAGCAGTACTTC.

The chain is built from TRBV27 and TRBJ2-2, with TRBD2 matching 11 bases. The CDR3 is 17 residues long. V lost 5 bases to trimming and J lost 2 bases; unmatched junction nucleotides: 7. The germline V gene encodes CDR1 MNHEY and CDR2 SMNVEV (reference sequence). As DNA, the CDR3 is TGTGCCAGCAGTCGACCGGGACTAGCGGCTAACACCGGGGAGCTGTTTTTT. It is translated as CASSRPGLAANTGELFF.

This chain joins TRBV25-1 and TRBJ1-2; D remains unclear. Germline V lookup: CDR1 MGHDK, CDR2 SYGVNS. Trimming pared 0 bases from V and 6 bases from J, leaving 8 bases between. The CDR3 has 13 residues. The CDR3 here is CASSEYPGNGYTF. The CDR3 DNA follows: TGTGCCAGCAGTGAATATCCAGGAAATGGCTACACCTTC.

The chain is built from TRBV10-3 and TRBJ2-1; D might be TRBD1 (6 bases). V lost 3 bases to trimming and J lost 4 bases, with 16 bases between them. The CDR3 has 16 amino acids. CDR1 and CDR2 (germline): ENHRY, SYGVKD. The CDR3 bases are TGTGCCATCAGTGAATCCAGGGTGGGGGCGTACAATGAGCAGTTCTTC. Its translation: CAISESRVGAYNEQFF.

The chain recombines TRBV12-3 or TRBV12-4 with TRBJ1-4; D is perhaps TRBD1 (5 bases). The CDR3 runs to 15 residues. Deletions cut 3 bases from V and 2 bases from J, with 10 bases between. The CDR3 region is CASSFNWGTNEKLFF. CDR3 coding DNA: TGTGCCAGCAGTTTTAATTGGGGGACTAATGAAAAACTGTTTTTT.

The chain carries TRBV12-3 or TRBV12-4 and TRBJ1-6; D is undetermined. V was pared by 6 bases and J by 6 bases, with 12 bases between. The CDR3 is made up of 14 amino acids. In DNA, the CDR3 is TGTGCCAGCAGATACCGCGCGGGTAATTCACCCCTCCACTTT. Its protein product is CASRYRAGNSPLHF.

This clonotype was recorded only once. The chain is built from TRBV6-1 and TRBJ2-1; TRBD1 is a possible D gene (6 bases). The V gene's germline CDR1 is MNHNS and CDR2 SASEGT. V lost 6 bases and J lost 5, with 14 bases in between. The CDR3 covers 14 residues. The CDR3 is CASRQQGYHNEQFF. The CDR3 nucleotides are TGTGCCAGCAGACAACAGGGTTACCACAATGAGCAGTTCTTC.

This clonotype was seen a few times. The rearrangement links TRBV7-6 to TRBJ2-5; perhaps D is TRBD1 or TRBD2 (5 bases each). The CDR3 extends over 16 amino acids. Germline V CDR1 and CDR2: SGHVS, FNYEAQ. V gave up 4 bases and J gave up 11 bases, with 26 bases separating them. The CDR3 sequence is CASSSAWSAGDHEQYF. CDR3 DNA: TGTGCCAGCAGCTCCGCCTGGTCGGCCGGGGACCATGAGCAGTACTTC.

The V call is TRBV2, the J call TRBJ1-5; D gene unclear. V lost 5 bases to trimming and J lost 7 bases, with 9 bases between them. CDR3 size: 12 residues. Per the germline V gene, CDR1 is SNHLY and CDR2 is FYNNEI. CDR3 in amino acids: CASSPIGQPQHF. CDR3 coding DNA: TGTGCCAGCAGTCCTATTGGCCAGCCCCAGCATTTT.

The chain combines TRBV11-2 with TRBJ2-5; TRBD2 matches at 14 bases. Germline CDR1 reads SGHAT; CDR2 reads FQNNGV. V lost 1 base and J lost 0; bases outside the gene matches: 1. This CDR3 contains 17 residues. In DNA, the CDR3 is TGTGCCAGCAGCTTAGGACTAGCGGGAGGGTACCAAGAGACCCAGTACTTC. Translated: CASSLGLAGGYQETQYF.

This clonotype was detected a few times. The chain uses TRBV21-1 and TRBJ2-7; the D call in the table, TRBD1, was not verified against the DNA. TRBV21-1 is recorded as a pseudogene. CDR3 length: 15 amino acids. The CDR3 DNA follows: TGTGCCAGCAGCAAAGGCCGGGACAGGACGGGTGAGCAGTACTTC. Translating gives CASSKGRDRTGEQYF.

The chain links TRBV5-1 to TRBJ2-4; TRBD1 matches at 8 bases. The J call may not be correct, given that the DNA end is closer to TRBJ2-7. CDR3 length: 15 residues. In germline, CDR1 is SGHRS, CDR2 YFSETQ. CDR3 sequence (DNA): TGCGCCAGCAGCTCTAATGGACAGGGCGACTACGAGCAGTACTTC. Translating gives CASSSNGQGDYEQYF.